A single sample is the source of the 21 T cell receptor beta chains below, sequenced in a study of OX40 agonist ivuxolimab in advanced cancers. The protocol was immunoSEQ multiplex PCR, while the TCRdb copy is restricted to in-frame clones and leaves out a portion. The profile shows 65,000 to 90,000 clones, over 75% of them singletons. Material: CD4+ or CD8+ T cells sorted from blood, obtained in a trial of the OX40 agonist ivuxolimab. The receptors stem from an adult with an advanced solid tumor such as melanoma, head and neck, liver or kidney cancer.

The sample holds a few counts of this clone. The chain carries TRBV7-8 and TRBJ2-1; TRBD2 matches 9 bases. The CDR3 has 17 amino acids. V lost 5 bases, J lost 8 bases, and 16 bases stayed unmatched. The V gene's germline CDR1 is SGHVS and CDR2 FQNEAQ. The CDR3 DNA follows: TGTGCCAGCAGCGATCAACGCGGCACTAGCGGGTTCCATGAGCAGTTCTTC. Translation: CASSDQRGTSGFHEQFF.

Written as DNA, the CDR3 is TGTGCCAGCAGTGAAGCGCCGGGGACTAGCGGGGGTCGCCTCTACGAGCAGTACTTC. Amino acid sequence: CASSEAPGTSGGRLYEQYF. The J gene is TRBJ2-7, the V gene TRBV2, with 14 bases aligning to TRBD2. Germline V lookup: CDR1 SNHLY, CDR2 FYNNEI. This CDR3 is built from 19 residues. J was trimmed by 3 bases and V by 0 bases; bases with no gene match: 10.

The count of this clone is one. The chain uses TRBV7-2 and TRBJ2-3; the D is unclear. The CDR3 has 14 amino acids. V was pared by 2 bases and J by 3 bases, with 9 bases between. Germline V gives CDR1 SGHTA, CDR2 FQGNSA. CDR3 protein: CASSLNGRTDTQYF. CDR3 bases: TGTGCCAGCAGCTTAAACGGGCGGACAGATACGCAGTATTTT. Combining the CDR3 with reference TRBV7-2 and TRBJ2-3 gives the whole variable domain GAGVSQSPSNKVTEKGKDVELRCDPISGHTALYWYRQSLGQGLEFLIYFQGNSAPDKSGLPSDRFSAERTGGSVSTLTIQRTQQEDSAVYLCASSLNGRTDTQYFGPGTRLTVL.

This clone was observed a few times. The CDR3 region is CASSLRSPLSIINYEQYF. Here the CDR3 DNA reads TGTGCCAGCAGCTTACGGTCCCCCCTCAGCATAATAAACTACGAGCAGTACTTC. The V gene is TRBV11-2, the J gene TRBJ2-7; D remains ambiguous. Germline V gene data show CDR1 as SGHAT and CDR2 as FQNNGV. CDR3 length: 18 residues. The V and J ends lost 2 bases and 3 bases respectively, with 23 bases between them.

The table lists this clone with a few counts. This chain connects TRBV2 to TRBJ2-2; D might be TRBD2 (5 bases). Germline loops: CDR1 SNHLY, CDR2 FYNNEI. Trimming took 1 base from V and 5 from J, leaving 17 bases between them. CDR3 length: 17 amino acids. CDR3: CASSEGWVRVRTGELFF. The CDR3 DNA reads TGTGCCAGCAGTGAAGGGTGGGTGAGGGTGCGGACCGGGGAGCTGTTTTTT.

The gene calls are TRBV7-3 and TRBJ2-3; 13 positions match TRBD2. The length of the CDR3 is 16 residues. CDR1 is SGHTA and CDR2 is FQGTGA in the germline V gene. The V segment lost 5 bases and the J segment 1 base; nucleotides outside the gene matches: 3. Here the CDR3 reads CASSPGLAGGTDTQYF. The CDR3 DNA follows: TGTGCCAGCAGCCCCGGACTAGCGGGGGGCACAGATACGCAGTATTTT.

J is TRBJ2-3 and V is TRBV4-1, with D perhaps matching TRBD1 (6 bases). In germline, CDR1 is MGHRA, CDR2 YSYEKL. The CDR3 consists of 14 residues. With 0 bases removed from V and 6 bases from J, the gap between germline ends came to 10 bases. CDR3 in amino acids: CASSQDQGRDTQYF. CDR3 sequence (DNA): TGCGCCAGCAGCCAAGATCAGGGGCGGGATACGCAGTATTTT.

The genes are TRBV28 and TRBJ1-5; D call uncertain. Germline V gene data show CDR1 as MDHEN and CDR2 as SYDVKM. This CDR3 has 12 amino acids. V was shortened by 7 bases and J by 4 bases, with 8 bases between the two germline ends. This chain's CDR3 is CASTPQNQPQHF. The CDR3 nucleotides read TGTGCCAGCACCCCTCAAAATCAGCCCCAGCATTTT. Supplemented by reference TRBV28 and TRBJ1-5, the full variable domain reads DVKVTQSSRYLVKRTGEKVFLECVQDMDHENMFWYRQDPGLGLRLIYFSYDVKMKEKGDIPEGYSVSREKKERFSLILESASTNQTSMYLCASTPQNQPQHFGDGTRLSIL.

The chain combines TRBV5-1 with TRBJ2-7; the D is unclear. The CDR3 runs to 14 residues. CDR1 and CDR2 (germline): SGHRS, YFSETQ. Trimming removed 0 bases from V and 0 bases from J, with 7 bases in between. The CDR3 sequence: CASSLEVFSYEQYF. In DNA form, the CDR3 reads TGCGCCAGCAGCTTGGAAGTTTTCTCCTACGAGCAGTACTTC. The variable domain in full, with the rest retrieved from reference TRBV5-1 and TRBJ2-7, is KAGVTQTPRYLIKTRGQQVTLSCSPISGHRSVSWYQQTPGQGLQFLFEYFSETQRNKGNFPGRFSGRQFSNSRSEMNVSTLELGDSALYLCASSLEVFSYEQYFGPGTRLTVT.

The chain combines TRBV4-1 with TRBJ2-5, with 8 bases that match TRBD1. The junction had 7 bases not matched to a gene; V was cut back by 4 bases and J by 3 bases. In germline, CDR1 is MGHRA, CDR2 YSYEKL. The CDR3 is made up of 15 amino acids. CDR3 coding DNA: TGCGCCAGCAGCCCTGCCGGGACAGGAGAAGAGACCCAGTACTTC. Protein sequence: CASSPAGTGEETQYF.

The rearrangement uses TRBV5-6 and TRBJ2-3; 9 nucleotides agree with TRBD2. Germline loops: CDR1 SGHDT, CDR2 YYEEEE. Losses at the gene ends were 4 bases for V and 3 bases for J; bases not matched to a gene: 6. The CDR3 totals 15 residues. CDR3: CASSTNSGGTDTQYF. CDR3 nucleotides: TGTGCCAGCAGCACAAATAGCGGGGGTACAGATACGCAGTATTTT.

V is TRBV2 and J is TRBJ2-1; D may be TRBD1 (5 bases). Trimming pared 7 bases from V and 2 bases from J, leaving 12 bases between. The CDR3 is 14 residues long. Germline CDR1 and CDR2: SNHLY and FYNNEI. The CDR3 DNA follows: TGTGCCAGCACTGACAGTAAAGCCTACAATGAGCAGTTCTTC. Protein product: CASTDSKAYNEQFF.

The V gene is TRBV5-1, the J gene TRBJ2-3; D ambiguous. Between the trimmed V and J ends, which lost 2 bases and 2 bases, there was a span of 12 bases. Germline CDR1 SGHRS, CDR2 YFSETQ. The CDR3 runs 15 residues. CDR3 DNA: TGCGCCAGCAGCTTACTACCGACGTCCACAGATACGCAGTATTTT. Residues: CASSLLPTSTDTQYF.

The V and J genes are TRBV19 and TRBJ2-3; no clear D gene. The CDR3 is 12 amino acids. Per germline, CDR1 LNHDA and CDR2 SQIVND (reference sequence). With 3 bases removed from V and 5 bases from J, the gap between germline ends came to 6 bases. The CDR3 coding sequence is TGTGCCAGTAGTATTAAGAGAGATACGCAGTATTTT. This gives the protein CASSIKRDTQYF.

The CDR3 loop is CATSGQGQSEQFF. CDR3 sequence (DNA): TGTGCCACCTCGGGACAGGGGCAAAGTGAGCAGTTCTTC. V is TRBV27 and J is TRBJ2-1, with TRBD1 matching over 10 bases. The V and J ends lost 10 bases and 9 bases, in that order; junction bases with no gene match: 9. Germline V gives CDR1 MNHEY, CDR2 SMNVEV (reference sequence). This CDR3 contains 13 residues.

The chain has TRBV19 and TRBJ1-6; D gene uncertain. The germline V gene has CDR1 LNHDA and CDR2 SQIVND (reference sequence). V shed 6 bases and J shed 9 bases, with 18 bases lying between them. This CDR3 has 15 residues. The CDR3 nucleotides read TGTGCCAGTAGGATATCATCTAAAGCAGCTTCACCCCTCCACTTT. Residues: CASRISSKAASPLHF.

For the CDR3, the DNA is TGCGCCAGCAGCCGCTCGACAGGGTTTGAAAAACTGTTTTTT. Amino acids: CASSRSTGFEKLFF. The J gene is TRBJ1-4, the V gene TRBV4-3; 7 bases align to TRBD1. Looked up from germline, CDR1 is LGHNA and CDR2 is YSLEER. CDR3 length: 14 residues. The V segment lost 4 bases and the J segment 7 bases; nucleotides outside the gene matches: 6.

As for this clone: Additional DNA sequences in this sample encode the identical CDR3. V and J are TRBV5-1 and TRBJ2-5; D perhaps matches TRBD1 (5 bases). This CDR3 contains 14 residues. CDR1 is SGHRS and CDR2 is YFSETQ in the germline V gene. With 0 bases removed from V and 5 bases from J, the gap between germline ends came to 11 bases. In nucleotides, the CDR3 is TGCGCCAGCAGCTTGGGGCAGGGTGGGGAGACCCAGTACTTC. It yields the protein CASSLGQGGETQYF.

The rearrangement links TRBV11-2 to TRBJ1-1, with TRBD1 matching 10 bases. Germline V gene lookup returns CDR1 SGHAT and CDR2 FQNNGV. Unmatched junction bases numbered 7, after V lost 4 bases and J lost 5 bases. This CDR3 contains 15 residues. Written as DNA, the CDR3 is TGTGCCAGCAGCTCCGACAGGGGGCCGGGGACTGAAGCTTTCTTT. Amino acid sequence: CASSSDRGPGTEAFF.

This chain uses TRBV19 with TRBJ2-7, with 9 bases fitting TRBD1. The CDR3 is made up of 14 amino acids. Germline-derived CDR1 and CDR2 are LNHDA and SQIVND (reference sequence). V dropped 9 bases and J dropped 6; count of bases not matched to a gene: 12. CDR3 protein: CASRTGAAGIEQYF. CDR3 coding DNA: TGTGCCAGCAGGACAGGGGCCGCGGGTATCGAGCAGTACTTC. The full variable domain, its missing parts supplied by reference TRBV19 and TRBJ2-7, is DGGITQSPKYLFRKEGQNVTLSCEQNLNHDAMYWYRQDPGQGLRLIYYSQIVNDFQKGDIAEGYSVSREKKESFPLTVTSAQKNPTAFYLCASRTGAAGIEQYFGPGTRLTVT.

This chain uses TRBV9 with TRBJ2-3; D is ambiguous. This CDR3 comprises 15 residues. Germline V gene data show CDR1 as SGDLS and CDR2 as YYNGEE. V dropped 0 bases and J dropped 2 bases, with 10 bases sitting between them. CDR3 amino acids: CASSVVPQNTDTQYF. The CDR3 DNA reads TGTGCCAGCAGCGTAGTTCCCCAGAACACAGATACGCAGTATTTT. Filled out from reference TRBV9 and TRBJ2-3, the complete variable domain reads DSGVTQTPKHLITATGQRVTLRCSPRSGDLSVYWYQQSLDQGLQFLIQYYNGEERAKGNILERFSAQQFPDLHSELNLSSLELGDSALYFCASSVVPQNTDTQYFGPGTRLTVL.